The source of this TCR beta chain is a study of shared clonotypes between healthy human individuals. Libraries were prepared by immunoSEQ multiplex PCR; TCRdb keeps only in-frame clonotypes and omits some of them. The sample records about 1,800,000 clones, around 96% being singletons. Only CD45RO-negative cells positively selected for CCR7 counted as naive CD8 cells, so terminally differentiated effector memory CD45RA+ cells were excluded. Germline values: CDR1 SGHRS, CDR2 YFSETQ. After removal of 5 bases from V and 4 bases from J, the junction contained 7 bases not matched to a gene. CDR3 length: 15 residues.

The material sequenced was naive CD8+ T cells sorted from blood. The origin of this receptor is a man aged 18 to 29 in good health. The chain carries TRBV5-1 and TRBJ2-5; TRBD1 matches 11 bases. As DNA, the CDR3 is TGCGCCAGCAGATCCGGGACAGGGGGAAGAGAGACCCAGTACTTC. Its protein is CASRSGTGGRETQYF.